What follows are 24 T cell receptor beta chains derived from one specimen sequenced in a study of T-cell memory formation after mild COVID-19. TCRdb re-called the 5' RACE reads through MiXCR, storing one row per CDR3 protein. Counted here are about 270,000 distinct CDR3 sequences, about a sixth occurring once; the ten biggest clones make up 20% to 25%. Source material: PBMCs or a T cell subset sorted from them (not recorded which). These receptor sequences come from a man between 18 and 35 years old who had mild COVID-19 (a few samples of this study predate the infection). Cell type and time point are not known.

This chain joins TRBV28 and TRBJ2-1, with D perhaps assigned TRBD1 or TRBD2 (6 bases each). The CDR3 extends over 12 amino acids. V dropped 2 bases and J dropped 15 bases, with 14 bases sitting between them. Germline CDR1 reads MDHEN; CDR2 reads SYDVKM. The CDR3 loop reads CASSLTGAGLFF. Here the CDR3 DNA reads TGTGCCAGCAGTTTAACGGGGGCTGGATTGTTCTTC.

The V gene is TRBV15, the J gene TRBJ1-2; no clear D. V lost 1 base and J lost 8, with 14 bases in between. This CDR3 is 14 amino acids long. CDR1 LNHNV and CDR2 YYDKDF come from the germline V gene (reference sequence). The DNA of the CDR3 is TGTGCCACCAGCAGAGCCATCGCGTCATGGGGCTACACCTTC. This encodes CATSRAIASWGYTF.

The chain couples TRBV19 to TRBJ2-2, with D perhaps given as TRBD1 or TRBD2 (5 bases each). The V gene lost 3 bases and the J gene lost 6 bases, with 14 bases spanning the gap. CDR1 LNHDA and CDR2 SQIVND come from the germline V gene (reference sequence). The CDR3 extends over 15 amino acids. The CDR3 region is CASSMGPHGAGELFF. CDR3 in DNA: TGTGCCAGTAGTATGGGACCGCACGGGGCCGGGGAGCTGTTTTTT.

The chain uses TRBV7-9 and TRBJ2-2, with D unresolved. Trimming took off 3 bases at V and 4 bases at J, with 12 bases between the two ends. CDR3 size: 15 residues. CDR1 SEHNR and CDR2 FQNEAQ come from the germline V gene (reference sequence). CDR3 residues: CASSFGPVITGELFF. The CDR3 DNA reads as TGTGCCAGCAGCTTCGGCCCGGTCATCACCGGGGAGCTGTTTTTT.

CDR3 in amino acids: CASSRLPRDRNTEAFF. The DNA for the CDR3 is TGCGCCAGCAGCCGCCTCCCCCGGGACAGGAACACTGAAGCTTTCTTT. The chain couples TRBV4-1 to TRBJ1-1, with 7 bases matching TRBD1. The V gene's germline CDR1 is MGHRA and CDR2 YSYEKL. Losses at the gene ends were 4 bases for V and 1 base for J; bases not matched to a gene: 9. The CDR3 has 16 residues.

This clonotype has more than one count but fewer than ten. V usage is TRBV2 and J usage is TRBJ1-2; 8 positions match TRBD1. Trimming at V came to 10 bases and at J to 6 bases, leaving 22 bases not matched to a gene. The CDR3 totals 17 residues. Germline-derived CDR1 and CDR2 are SNHLY and FYNNEI. The CDR3 DNA follows: TGTGCCATTTCTTTGGTTGGACAGGGTTTTTCTTTGGATGGCTACACCTTC. Encoded protein: CAISLVGQGFSLDGYTF.

The rearrangement uses TRBV29-1 and TRBJ1-2; TRBD1 aligns across 8 bases. The length of the CDR3 is 12 residues. V lost 4 bases and J lost 8; bases outside the gene matches: 6. Germline loops: CDR1 SQVTM, CDR2 ANQGSEA. The CDR3 loop reads CSVVRGLEGYTF. As DNA, the CDR3 is TGCAGCGTTGTCAGGGGGCTGGAGGGCTACACCTTC.

A few counts support this clonotype. This sequence joins TRBV5-1 and TRBJ2-1; D gene uncertain. The CDR3 is 16 residues long. Germline V gives CDR1 SGHRS, CDR2 YFSETQ. V lost 4 bases and J lost 0, with 14 bases in between. This chain's CDR3 is CASSTPTGISYNEQFF. In DNA form, the CDR3 reads TGCGCCAGCAGCACCCCGACTGGAATCTCCTACAATGAGCAGTTCTTC. Drawing the rest from reference TRBV5-1 and TRBJ2-1, the complete variable domain is KAGVTQTPRYLIKTRGQQVTLSCSPISGHRSVSWYQQTPGQGLQFLFEYFSETQRNKGNFPGRFSGRQFSNSRSEMNVSTLELGDSALYLCASSTPTGISYNEQFFGPGTRLTVL.

This clonotype turned up a few times. The chain has TRBV14 and TRBJ2-5; a possible D gene is TRBD2 (6 bases). The V gene's germline CDR1 is SGHDN and CDR2 FVKESK. The CDR3 extends over 16 amino acids. Trimming left V 2 bases short and J 4 bases short, with 17 bases between. The DNA for the CDR3 is TGTGCCAGCAGCCAAAATCCGGGAGCCGGCGGAGAGACCCAGTACTTC. Protein product: CASSQNPGAGGETQYF.

In its sample, this clonotype was seen many times. V usage is TRBV5-1 and J usage is TRBJ2-6, with D maybe TRBD2 (5 bases). The CDR3 sequence is 15 residues long. Germline V gene lookup returns CDR1 SGHRS and CDR2 YFSETQ. Trimming removed 2 bases at V and 0 bases at J, with 6 bases between. This CDR3 reads CASSFGSSGANVLTF. CDR3 in DNA: TGCGCCAGCAGCTTTGGGAGCTCTGGGGCCAACGTCCTGACTTTC.

The chain joins TRBV5-1 to TRBJ1-2; 10 bases map to TRBD1. The CDR3 contains 16 residues. Germline V gene sequence: CDR1 SGHRS, CDR2 YFSETQ. Unmatched junction bases numbered 7, after V lost 0 bases and J lost 5 bases. In DNA form, the CDR3 reads TGCGCCAGCAGCTTGGAACCGACAGGGGGCGTGTATGGCTACACCTTC. Its translation: CASSLEPTGGVYGYTF.

A few counts support this clonotype. The DNA for the CDR3 is TGCAGCGTTGAAGTGACTGGGGACCCAACGAACACCGGGGAGCTGTTTTTT. It yields the protein CSVEVTGDPTNTGELFF. This chain connects TRBV29-1 to TRBJ2-2; tentatively, D is TRBD1 or TRBD2 (5 bases each). With 1 base removed from V and 0 bases from J, the gap between germline ends came to 15 bases. The CDR3 loop spans 17 amino acids. Looked up from germline, CDR1 is SQVTM and CDR2 is ANQGSEA.

The chain is built from TRBV3-1 and TRBJ1-5; 9 nucleotides match TRBD1. CDR3 length equals 14 residues. CDR1 and CDR2 (germline): LGHDT, YNNKEL (reference sequence). The V segment lost 5 bases and the J segment 7 bases; nucleotides outside the gene matches: 6. CDR3 sequence: CASSSQTGGQPQHF. The CDR3 DNA sequence: TGTGCCAGCAGCTCACAGACAGGGGGACAGCCCCAGCATTTT.

V and J are TRBV20-1 and TRBJ2-1; the D gene is possibly TRBD2 (6 bases). Germline loops: CDR1 DFQATT, CDR2 SNEGSKA (reference sequence). The CDR3 covers 15 residues. V gave up 1 base and J gave up 3 bases, with 13 bases separating them. The DNA for the CDR3 is TGCAGTGCTAGAGTTGGAGGGGTGGACTACAATGAGCAGTTCTTC. Protein sequence: CSARVGGVDYNEQFF.

The V call is TRBV5-1, the J call TRBJ1-1, with 9 positions matching TRBD1. V shed 0 bases and J 4 bases; nucleotides not matched to a gene: 7. The CDR3 is 16 residues long. Germline V CDR1 and CDR2: SGHRS, YFSETQ. CDR3 DNA: TGCGCCAGCAGCTTGGGAGGACAGGGGCTACCCACTGAAGCTTTCTTT. Protein sequence: CASSLGGQGLPTEAFF. The full variable domain, completed using reference TRBV5-1 and TRBJ1-1, is KAGVTQTPRYLIKTRGQQVTLSCSPISGHRSVSWYQQTPGQGLQFLFEYFSETQRNKGNFPGRFSGRQFSNSRSEMNVSTLELGDSALYLCASSLGGQGLPTEAFFGQGTRLTVV.

The chain is built from TRBV6-5 and TRBJ2-1, with D possibly being TRBD1 (5 bases). From germline, CDR1 is MNHEY and CDR2 SVGAGI. V was pared by 0 bases and J by 5 bases, with 14 bases between. CDR3 length equals 16 residues. CDR3 residues: CASSYSIRALNNEQFF. The CDR3 nucleotides are TGTGCCAGCAGTTACTCAATCAGGGCACTCAACAATGAGCAGTTCTTC.

The rearrangement links TRBV7-8 to TRBJ2-2; 9 bases fit TRBD1. After removal of 5 bases from V and 8 bases from J, the junction contained 9 bases not matched to a gene. The length of the CDR3 is 15 residues. Germline values: CDR1 SGHVS, CDR2 FQNEAQ. The CDR3 DNA is TGTGCCAGCAGCACCGGGGACAGGGTCTGGGGGGAGCTGTTTTTT. Encoded protein: CASSTGDRVWGELFF.

This clonotype turned up a few times. The chain is built from TRBV7-6 and TRBJ2-5; D is perhaps TRBD1 (6 bases). This CDR3 has 17 residues. The germline CDR1 and CDR2 sequences are SGHVS and FNYEAQ. The ends were cut back, 5 bases at V and 1 base at J, with 20 bases in the middle. CDR3 protein: CASSQVVRGNFQETQYF. DNA for the CDR3: TGTGCCAGCAGCCAAGTAGTCAGGGGAAACTTCCAAGAGACCCAGTACTTC.

This clonotype turned up a few times. J is TRBJ2-7 and V is TRBV7-7, with no clear D. Trimming stripped 6 bases from V and 0 bases from J, with 12 bases between. The CDR3 is 14 residues long. The germline CDR1 and CDR2 sequences are SSHAT and FNYEAQ (reference sequence). In DNA, the CDR3 is TGTGCCAGCAGTCAAGACGGTAACTCCTACGAGCAGTACTTC. Translation gives CASSQDGNSYEQYF.

This clonotype was observed a few times. The chain employs TRBV4-1 and TRBJ2-7; D remains ambiguous. This CDR3 has 13 amino acids. CDR1 is MGHRA, CDR2 YSYEKL, per germline. The V gene lost 2 bases and the J gene lost 3 bases, with 8 bases spanning the gap. For the CDR3, the DNA is TGCGCCAGCAGCCAACGGTACGGCTACGAGCAGTACGTC. This encodes CASSQRYGYEQYV.

This sequence joins TRBV6-6 and TRBJ1-5; D remains unclear. V lost 2 bases to trimming and J lost 0 bases, with 8 bases between them. Per the germline V gene, CDR1 is MNHNY and CDR2 is SVGAGI (reference sequence). The CDR3 spans 15 residues. For the CDR3, the DNA is TGTGCCAGCAGTTACGGTGGCTATAGCAATCAGCCCCAGCATTTT. It codes for CASSYGGYSNQPQHF.

This chain joins TRBV7-9 and TRBJ2-7, with D perhaps TRBD2 (6 bases). CDR3 length equals 14 residues. Looked up from germline, CDR1 is SEHNR and CDR2 is FQNEAQ (reference sequence). The V gene lost 0 bases and the J gene lost 7 bases, with 13 bases spanning the gap. The CDR3 DNA follows: TGTGCCAGCAGCTTAGCCCCGGGGGTCTGGGAGCAGTACGTC. Its translation: CASSLAPGVWEQYV.

The table lists this clonotype with a few counts. V is TRBV6-5 and J is TRBJ2-7; D could derive from TRBD1 or TRBD2 (5 bases each). Germline CDR1 MNHEY, CDR2 SVGAGI. The V and J ends lost 6 bases and 4 bases respectively, with 13 bases between them. CDR3 length: 13 residues. The CDR3 DNA sequence: TGTGCCAGCAGCCCCGGGACGCCGTACGAGCAGTACGTC. Translation: CASSPGTPYEQYV.

This clonotype was seen a handful of times. This chain connects TRBV4-1 to TRBJ1-1; 11 nucleotides match TRBD1. J lost 10 bases, V lost 3 bases, and 13 bases had no gene match. Germline V lookup: CDR1 MGHRA, CDR2 YSYEKL. This CDR3 is built from 16 residues. As DNA, the CDR3 is TGCGCCAGCAGCCAGGAGATAGGGACAGGGGGAATCGGAGCTTTCTTT. It codes for CASSQEIGTGGIGAFF.